A single sample gave rise to the 32 T cell receptor beta chains below, sequenced in a study of T cells after yellow fever vaccination. TCRdb ran MiXCR on the 5' RACE reads and lists one entry per CDR3 protein. The sample has hundreds of thousands of distinct CDR3 sequences, around an eighth seen once. Sequenced here: PBMCs, sampled on the day of the yellow fever booster vaccination. Receptors were obtained from a man aged 25 to 40 who received the YFV17D yellow fever vaccine.

The sample holds a few counts of this clonotype. V is TRBV4-3 and J is TRBJ2-5, with 7 bases fitting TRBD2. After removal of 2 bases from V and 4 bases from J, the junction contained 10 bases not matched to a gene. Germline V gene sequence: CDR1 LGHNA, CDR2 YSLEER. CDR3 length: 16 residues. The CDR3 bases are TGCGCCAGCAGCCAAAAGGGCGGGACTACTGGAGAGACCCAGTACTTC. It translates to CASSQKGGTTGETQYF.

This clonotype has more than one count but fewer than ten. The V gene is TRBV6-1, the J gene TRBJ2-7; 9 nucleotides agree with TRBD2. Germline V gene lookup returns CDR1 MNHNS and CDR2 SASEGT. The CDR3 sequence is 14 residues long. V dropped 7 bases and J dropped 2; count of bases not matched to a gene: 6. The CDR3 is CASTQAGGTYEQYF. The CDR3, as DNA: TGTGCCAGCACCCAAGCGGGAGGAACCTACGAGCAGTACTTC.

The rearrangement joins TRBV6-5 to TRBJ2-7; no clear D gene. V dropped 4 bases and J dropped 3 bases, with 13 bases sitting between them. The CDR3 is 14 amino acids. Germline CDR1 and CDR2: MNHEY and SVGAGI. The CDR3 region is CASSSPRVNYEQYF. The CDR3 DNA sequence: TGTGCCAGCAGTTCCCCGCGCGTGAACTACGAGCAGTACTTC.

In its sample, this clonotype was seen a few times. V is TRBV5-1 and J is TRBJ2-5; a weak D match, TRBD1 (6 bases). The CDR3 is 17 amino acids. Trimming removed 4 bases at V and 4 bases at J, with 23 bases between. The germline V gene has CDR1 SGHRS and CDR2 YFSETQ. Here the CDR3 reads CASSPTIGELGGETQYF. The CDR3 coding sequence is TGCGCCAGCAGCCCTACAATTGGGGAGCTAGGGGGAGAGACCCAGTACTTC.

This clonotype was detected a few times. The chain is built from TRBV19 and TRBJ1-6; D remains ambiguous. Germline V gene data show CDR1 as LNHDA and CDR2 as SQIVND (reference sequence). V was trimmed by 8 bases and J by 5 bases, leaving 7 bases between them. The CDR3 consists of 12 residues. CDR3 in amino acids: CASGWDNSPLHF. CDR3 bases: TGTGCCAGTGGTTGGGATAATTCACCCCTCCACTTT.

The chain has TRBV2 and TRBJ2-5; perhaps TRBD1 as D (6 bases). Trimming took off 7 bases at V and 4 bases at J, with 19 bases between the two ends. The CDR3 runs 15 residues. From germline, CDR1 is SNHLY and CDR2 FYNNEI. CDR3 sequence: CASNRDNTQGETQYF. The CDR3 coding sequence is TGTGCCAGCAATAGGGACAACACCCAGGGAGAGACCCAGTACTTC.

Here the CDR3 reads CSVLTSGRISSYNEQFF. CDR3 DNA: TGCAGTGTACTGACTAGCGGGAGGATATCCTCCTACAATGAGCAGTTCTTC. The gene calls are TRBV20-1 and TRBJ2-1; TRBD2 matches at 13 bases. The CDR3 length is 17 residues. CDR1 and CDR2 from the germline V gene are DFQATT and SNEGSKA (reference sequence). The V segment lost 7 bases and the J segment 0 bases; nucleotides outside the gene matches: 9.

V gene TRBV7-2 combines with J gene TRBJ2-7; D remains ambiguous. V gave up 3 bases and J gave up 6 bases, with 9 bases separating them. Per the germline V gene, CDR1 is SGHTA and CDR2 is FQGNSA. The CDR3 has 12 amino acids. The DNA of the CDR3 is TGTGCCAGCAGCTTCGGGCAATCCGAGCAGTACTTC. Amino acids: CASSFGQSEQYF.

The chain combines TRBV7-6 with TRBJ2-7, with D perhaps matching TRBD1 or TRBD2 (5 bases each). The CDR3 has 14 residues. V was cut by 5 bases and J by 7 bases, with 18 bases left in between. Germline-derived CDR1 and CDR2 are SGHVS and FNYEAQ. For the CDR3, the DNA is TGTGCCAGCAGCCCCGGGGTCCAGGGAAGAGAGCAGTACTTC. Translation gives CASSPGVQGREQYF. The full variable domain, with the rest looked up from reference TRBV7-6 and TRBJ2-7, is GAGVSQSPRYKVTKRGQDVALRCDPISGHVSLYWYRQALGQGPEFLTYFNYEAQQDKSGLPNDRFSAERPEGSISTLTIQRTEQRDSAMYRCASSPGVQGREQYFGPGTRLTVT.

The J gene is TRBJ2-3, the V gene TRBV6-5; TRBD2 aligns across 9 bases. With 2 bases clipped from V and 4 bases from J, the junction kept 4 bases outside the gene matches. The germline V gene has CDR1 MNHEY and CDR2 SVGAGI. The CDR3 sequence is 15 residues long. The CDR3 loop is CASSYSGRIADTQYF. CDR3 DNA: TGTGCCAGCAGTTACAGCGGGAGGATAGCAGATACGCAGTATTTT.

This clonotype has a handful of counts. The chain employs TRBV6-5 and TRBJ2-5; 7 bases match TRBD2. Germline CDR1 MNHEY, CDR2 SVGAGI. The V segment lost 1 base and the J segment 7 bases; nucleotides outside the gene matches: 0. There are 12 residues in the CDR3. CDR3 residues: CASSYWGGTQYF. As DNA, the CDR3 is TGTGCCAGCAGTTACTGGGGGGGGACCCAGTACTTC.

This clonotype was detected a few times. The chain combines TRBV4-1 with TRBJ2-1; 8 bases map to TRBD1. The germline gives CDR1 MGHRA, CDR2 YSYEKL. V dropped 4 bases and J dropped 0; count of bases not matched to a gene: 8. This CDR3 comprises 17 residues. The CDR3 region has the DNA TGCGCCAGCAGCCGAGACTCCGGGACAGGCTCCTACAATGAGCAGTTCTTC. Translated: CASSRDSGTGSYNEQFF.

This clonotype was detected only a few times. The chain couples TRBV28 to TRBJ1-3; the match to TRBD1 covers 7 bases. V lost 3 bases and J lost 4; bases outside the gene matches: 6. This CDR3 comprises 15 residues. Germline V gives CDR1 MDHEN, CDR2 SYDVKM. The CDR3 spells CASSLGQPRGNTIYF. The CDR3 DNA reads TGTGCCAGCAGTTTGGGACAGCCGAGAGGAAACACCATATATTTT.

This clonotype was detected a few times. The genes are TRBV27 and TRBJ2-1; a possible D gene is TRBD1 (5 bases). V lost 7 bases and J 10 bases, leaving 14 bases between the germline ends. Germline values: CDR1 MNHEY, CDR2 SMNVEV (reference sequence). The CDR3 totals 12 residues. This CDR3 is CASTTAWGEQFF. The CDR3 DNA reads as TGTGCCAGCACAACCGCGTGGGGCGAGCAGTTCTTC.

This clonotype was counted between two and nine times. The rearrangement links TRBV4-1 to TRBJ2-4; 7 bases are a match to TRBD2. With V trimmed by 0 bases and J by 1 base, 15 bases remained unmatched. CDR1 and CDR2 (germline): MGHRA, YSYEKL. CDR3 length equals 20 residues. The CDR3 sequence: CASSQDLRSRLASAKNIQYF. The CDR3 DNA reads as TGCGCCAGCAGCCAAGATCTCAGATCCCGACTAGCAAGCGCCAAAAACATTCAGTACTTC.

This clonotype was seen just once. V gene TRBV19 combines with J gene TRBJ2-5, with D possibly matching TRBD2 (6 bases). The CDR3 sequence is 15 residues long. CDR1 is LNHDA, CDR2 SQIVND, per germline (reference sequence). Trimming shortened V by 6 bases and J by 1 base, and 15 bases separated the two germline ends. The DNA of the CDR3 is TGTGCCAGTAGCCGGGCGGGATTCAGCCAAGAGACCCAGTACTTC. This sequence encodes CASSRAGFSQETQYF.

This clonotype was seen a handful of times. This sequence joins TRBV14 and TRBJ2-1, with 7 bases fitting TRBD2. The CDR3 totals 16 residues. J was trimmed by 11 bases and V by 5 bases; bases with no gene match: 18. Germline CDR1 reads SGHDN; CDR2 reads FVKESK. The CDR3: CASSGGERSPSKKQFF. The CDR3 DNA sequence: TGTGCCAGCAGCGGGGGGGAGCGGTCACCAAGTAAGAAGCAGTTCTTC. The full variable domain, completed using reference TRBV14 and TRBJ2-1, is EAGVTQFPSHSVIEKGQTVTLRCDPISGHDNLYWYRRVMGKEIKFLLHFVKESKQDESGMPNNRFLAERTGGTYSTLKVQPAELEDSGVYFCASSGGERSPSKKQFFGPGTRLTVL.

This clonotype occurred a few times. The chain combines TRBV20-1 with TRBJ2-1; possibly TRBD2 for D (5 bases). This CDR3 spans 13 amino acids. V was trimmed by 6 bases and J by 10 bases, leaving 19 bases between them. Germline V gene sequence: CDR1 DFQATT, CDR2 SNEGSKA (reference sequence). The CDR3 DNA reads as TGCAGTGCCACCCAAAACAGCGGTGGGGAGCAGTTCTTC. Translation: CSATQNSGGEQFF.

This clonotype was seen more than once but under ten times. The chain is built from TRBV3-1 and TRBJ2-1; unclear D gene. The V gene lost 0 bases and the J gene lost 10 bases, with 10 bases spanning the gap. Germline-derived CDR1 and CDR2 are LGHDT and YNNKEL (reference sequence). This CDR3 has 13 residues. The CDR3 coding sequence is TGTGCCAGCAGCCAAGATAGGCTAGGGGAGCAGTTCTTC. It encodes CASSQDRLGEQFF.

The V gene is TRBV18, the J gene TRBJ2-1; D uncertain. There are 13 residues in the CDR3. Per the germline V gene, CDR1 is KGHSH and CDR2 is LQKENI. V was shortened by 5 bases and J by 5 bases, with 10 bases between the two germline ends. In DNA form, the CDR3 reads TGTGCCAGCTCAACGGGTTCCCACAATGAGCAGTTCTTC. This translates into CASSTGSHNEQFF.

This clonotype was detected only a few times. V usage is TRBV29-1 and J usage is TRBJ2-4; D possibly corresponds to TRBD1 (7 bases). Trimming pared 6 bases from V and 8 bases from J, leaving 29 bases between. This CDR3 has 17 residues. The germline V gene has CDR1 SQVTM and CDR2 ANQGSEA. This chain's CDR3 is CSVQKGRTGPSADIQYF. CDR3 bases: TGCAGCGTCCAAAAGGGGAGGACAGGTCCTTCGGCGGACATTCAGTACTTC.

This clonotype was seen a handful of times. This chain connects TRBV12-3 or TRBV12-4 to TRBJ1-1, with 9 bases matching TRBD1. V dropped 6 bases and J dropped 4; count of bases not matched to a gene: 6. This CDR3 region has 14 residues. The CDR3 nucleotides read TGTGCCAGCAGCCTCAGGGGACAGGGCACTGAAGCTTTCTTT. It codes for CASSLRGQGTEAFF.

This clonotype came up a few times. The rearrangement joins TRBV19 to TRBJ2-7; 7 nucleotides match TRBD1. The V and J ends lost 9 bases and 6 bases, in that order; junction bases with no gene match: 14. This CDR3 comprises 14 residues. CDR1 is LNHDA and CDR2 is SQIVND in the germline V gene (reference sequence). CDR3: CASSLQGVSVEQYF. The CDR3 DNA reads TGTGCCAGCAGTCTGCAGGGGGTATCGGTCGAGCAGTACTTC.

This chain connects TRBV20-1 to TRBJ2-5; no clear D gene. The V gene lost 3 bases and the J gene lost 5 bases, with 16 bases spanning the gap. The CDR3 runs to 14 residues. The V gene's germline CDR1 is DFQATT and CDR2 SNEGSKA (reference sequence). The chain's CDR3 is CSASVRHLGETQYF. As DNA, the CDR3 is TGCAGTGCTAGTGTACGACACCTGGGGGAGACCCAGTACTTC.

The rearrangement joins TRBV11-1 to TRBJ2-1; D unclear. The ends were cut back, 5 bases at V and 5 bases at J, with 7 bases in the middle. The CDR3 totals 12 residues. Germline lookup yields CDR1 SGHAT and CDR2 FQDESV (reference sequence). CDR3 loop: CASSVPHNEQFF. CDR3 DNA sequence: TGTGCCAGCAGCGTACCTCACAATGAGCAGTTCTTC.

The sample holds a few counts of this clonotype. The genes are TRBV7-2 and TRBJ1-5; 8 nucleotides agree with TRBD1. Germline-derived CDR1 and CDR2 are SGHTA and FQGNSA. Losses at the gene ends were 4 bases for V and 5 bases for J; bases not matched to a gene: 7. This CDR3 is built from 15 residues. This CDR3 reads CASSSDRGRDQPQHF. Written as DNA, the CDR3 is TGTGCCAGCAGCTCCGACAGGGGAAGGGATCAGCCCCAGCATTTT.

This clonotype was seen only a few times. The V call is TRBV20-1, the J call TRBJ2-5; 8 nucleotides match TRBD1. V shed 4 bases, J shed 5 bases, and the junction held 6 bases outside the gene matches. This CDR3 has 13 residues. Germline values: CDR1 DFQATT, CDR2 SNEGSKA (reference sequence). In DNA, the CDR3 is TGCAGTGCTACCAGGGGGCACTGGGAGACCCAGTACTTC. It translates to CSATRGHWETQYF.

This clonotype was seen a few times. V gene TRBV5-1 combines with J gene TRBJ2-7; a possible D gene is TRBD2 (5 bases). This CDR3 has 13 residues. Germline-derived CDR1 and CDR2 are SGHRS and YFSETQ. V lost 4 bases and J 7 bases, leaving 15 bases between the germline ends. CDR3 amino acids: CASSQDWVGEQYF. DNA of the CDR3: TGCGCCAGCAGCCAGGACTGGGTGGGAGAGCAGTACTTC.

This chain links TRBV15 with TRBJ2-5; tentative D call: TRBD1 (5 bases). The germline V gene encodes CDR1 LNHNV and CDR2 YYDKDF (reference sequence). The CDR3 consists of 15 residues. Trimming took 0 bases from V and 5 from J, leaving 13 bases between them. The CDR3 DNA sequence: TGTGCCACCAGCAGAGACAGGGTCTATTCGGAGACCCAGTACTTC. This translates into CATSRDRVYSETQYF.

This clonotype was seen many times. This chain connects TRBV10-3 to TRBJ1-2; maybe TRBD1 (5 bases). Trimming removed 3 bases at V and 7 bases at J, with 12 bases between. The germline gives CDR1 ENHRY, CDR2 SYGVKD. The CDR3 totals 13 residues. The CDR3 DNA is TGTGCCATCAGTGATTCGAGACAGCTTGGCTACACCTTC. It specifies CAISDSRQLGYTF.

This clonotype was seen only a few times. The chain recombines TRBV6-1 with TRBJ2-1; D gene uncertain. V was shortened by 10 bases and J by 5 bases, with 12 bases between the two germline ends. The CDR3 sequence is 12 residues long. Looked up from germline, CDR1 is MNHNS and CDR2 is SASEGT. The CDR3 loop reads CATRPENNEQFF. CDR3 nucleotides: TGTGCCACCCGCCCGGAGAACAATGAGCAGTTCTTC.

This clonotype has a handful of counts. The gene calls are TRBV20-1 and TRBJ2-2; possibly TRBD1 for D (5 bases). CDR1 DFQATT and CDR2 SNEGSKA come from the germline V gene (reference sequence). V was pared by 6 bases and J by 4 bases, with 12 bases between. There are 13 residues in the CDR3. This CDR3 reads CSASDTSTGELFF. The CDR3 region has the DNA TGCAGTGCCTCGGACACTTCCACCGGGGAGCTGTTTTTT.